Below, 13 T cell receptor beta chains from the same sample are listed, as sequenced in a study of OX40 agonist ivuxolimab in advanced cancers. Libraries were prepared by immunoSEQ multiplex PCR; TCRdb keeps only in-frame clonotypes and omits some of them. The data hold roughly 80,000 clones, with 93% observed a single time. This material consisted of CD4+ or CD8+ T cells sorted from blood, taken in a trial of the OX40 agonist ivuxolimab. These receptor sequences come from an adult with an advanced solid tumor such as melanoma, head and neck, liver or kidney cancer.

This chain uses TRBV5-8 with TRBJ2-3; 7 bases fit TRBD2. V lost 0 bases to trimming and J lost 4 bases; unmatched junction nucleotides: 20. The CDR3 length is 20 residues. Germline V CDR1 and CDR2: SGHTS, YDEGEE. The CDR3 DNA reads TGTGCCAGCAGCTTGGATCCCGAGACTAGCTCCCCTCAAGGGGCAGATACGCAGTATTTT. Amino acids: CASSLDPETSSPQGADTQYF.

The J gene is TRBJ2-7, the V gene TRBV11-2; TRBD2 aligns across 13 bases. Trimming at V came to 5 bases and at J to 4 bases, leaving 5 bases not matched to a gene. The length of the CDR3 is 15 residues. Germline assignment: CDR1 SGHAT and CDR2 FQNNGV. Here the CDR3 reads CASSQGTSGKYEQYF. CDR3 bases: TGTGCCAGCAGCCAAGGGACTAGCGGGAAGTACGAGCAGTACTTC.

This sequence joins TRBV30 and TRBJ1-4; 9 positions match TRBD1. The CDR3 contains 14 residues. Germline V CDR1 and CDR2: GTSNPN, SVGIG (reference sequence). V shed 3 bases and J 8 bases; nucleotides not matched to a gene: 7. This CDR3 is CAWSTGTGSEKLFF. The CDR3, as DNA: TGTGCCTGGAGCACCGGGACAGGGTCGGAAAAACTGTTTTTT.

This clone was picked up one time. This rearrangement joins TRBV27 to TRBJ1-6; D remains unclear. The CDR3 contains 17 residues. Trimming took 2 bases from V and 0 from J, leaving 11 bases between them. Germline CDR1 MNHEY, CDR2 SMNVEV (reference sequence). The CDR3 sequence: CASSLGPPSSYNSPLHF. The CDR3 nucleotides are TGTGCCAGCAGTTTAGGCCCGCCTAGCTCCTATAATTCACCCCTCCACTTT.

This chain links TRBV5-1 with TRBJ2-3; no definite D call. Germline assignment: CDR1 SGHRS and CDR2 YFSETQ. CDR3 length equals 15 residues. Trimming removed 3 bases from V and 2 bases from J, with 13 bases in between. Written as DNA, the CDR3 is TGCGCCAGCAGCTCCTACTATACTCACACAGATACGCAGTATTTT. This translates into CASSSYYTHTDTQYF.

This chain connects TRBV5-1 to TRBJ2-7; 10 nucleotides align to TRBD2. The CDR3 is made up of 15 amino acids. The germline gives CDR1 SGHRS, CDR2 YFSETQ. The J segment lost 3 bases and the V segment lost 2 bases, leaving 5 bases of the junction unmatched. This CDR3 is CASSFGLAEFYEQYF. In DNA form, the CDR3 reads TGCGCCAGCAGCTTCGGACTAGCGGAGTTCTACGAGCAGTACTTC.

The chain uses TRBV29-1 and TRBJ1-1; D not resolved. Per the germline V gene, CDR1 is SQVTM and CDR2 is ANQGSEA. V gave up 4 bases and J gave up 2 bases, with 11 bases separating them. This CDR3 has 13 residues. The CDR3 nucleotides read TGCAGCGTTGCGGGCAGGCCAAACACTGAAGCTTTCTTT. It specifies CSVAGRPNTEAFF. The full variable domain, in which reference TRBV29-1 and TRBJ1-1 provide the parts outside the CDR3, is SAVISQKPSRDICQRGTSLTIQCQVDSQVTMMFWYRQQPGQSLTLIATANQGSEATYESGFVIDKFPISRPNLTFSTLTVSNMSPEDSSIYLCSVAGRPNTEAFFGQGTRLTVV.

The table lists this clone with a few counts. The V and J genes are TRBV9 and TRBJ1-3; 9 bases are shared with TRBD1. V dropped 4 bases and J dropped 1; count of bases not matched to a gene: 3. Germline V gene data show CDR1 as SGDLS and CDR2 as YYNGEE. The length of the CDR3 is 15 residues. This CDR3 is CASSPTGGSGNTIYF. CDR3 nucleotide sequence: TGTGCCAGCAGCCCGACAGGGGGGTCTGGAAACACCATATATTTT.

The CDR3 loop is CASSFGPYYGYTF. The DNA for the CDR3 is TGTGCCAGCAGTTTCGGCCCCTACTATGGCTACACCTTC. The chain has TRBV27 and TRBJ1-2; D gene uncertain. CDR3 length: 13 amino acids. CDR1 is MNHEY and CDR2 is SMNVEV in the germline V gene (reference sequence). The V gene lost 3 bases and the J gene lost 3 bases, with 8 bases spanning the gap.

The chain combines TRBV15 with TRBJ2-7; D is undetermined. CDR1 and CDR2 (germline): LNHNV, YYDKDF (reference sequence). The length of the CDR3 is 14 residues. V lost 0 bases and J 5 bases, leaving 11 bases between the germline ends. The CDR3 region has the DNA TGTGCCACCAGCAGAGATGGCGAAGTAAACGAGCAGTACTTC. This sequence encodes CATSRDGEVNEQYF.

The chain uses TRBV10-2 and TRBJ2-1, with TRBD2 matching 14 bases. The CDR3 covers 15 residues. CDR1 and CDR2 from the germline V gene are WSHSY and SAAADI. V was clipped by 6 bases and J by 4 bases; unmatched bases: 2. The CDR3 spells CASSGTSGSYNEQFF. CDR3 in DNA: TGCGCCAGCAGCGGGACTAGCGGGAGTTACAATGAGCAGTTCTTC.

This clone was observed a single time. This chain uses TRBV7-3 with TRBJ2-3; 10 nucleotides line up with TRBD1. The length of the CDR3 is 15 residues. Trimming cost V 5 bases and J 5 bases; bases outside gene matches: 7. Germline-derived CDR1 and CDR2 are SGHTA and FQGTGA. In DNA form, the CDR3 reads TGTGCCAGCAGCCGGACAGGGGGTTACTTAGATACGCAGTATTTT. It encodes CASSRTGGYLDTQYF.

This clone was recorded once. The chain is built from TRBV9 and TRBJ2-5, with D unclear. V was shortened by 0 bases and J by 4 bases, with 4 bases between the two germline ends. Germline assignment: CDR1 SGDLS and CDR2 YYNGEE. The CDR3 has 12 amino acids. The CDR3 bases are TGTGCCAGCAGCGTAGACCGAGAGACCCAGTACTTC. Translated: CASSVDRETQYF.